This T cell receptor beta chain was captured by sequencing in a study of CD8 T cells in ankylosing spondylitis. The study, taken as a whole, reports: Matched ankylosing spondylitis synovial fluid reportedly showed significant enrichment of disease-linked clones. A number of the motif variants had already been described in reactive arthritis synovial fluid and blood. Among TCR beta sequences, a motif of roughly 8 highly homologous variants appeared characteristic of ankylosing spondylitis blood.

On this clonotype: Its antigen remains unknown.

5'-RACE, quantitative and with molecular barcodes, yielded the TCR beta libraries. TCRdb analysed the 5' RACE reads with MiXCR anew, one entry per CDR3 protein. This table has a few hundred thousand distinct CDR3 sequences, 15% to 20% appearing once. CDR3 length: 15 residues. The junction had 7 bases not matched to a gene; V was cut back by 6 bases and J by 5 bases. From germline, CDR1 is MNHNS and CDR2 SASEGT. The sequencing input was blood, either unsorted or a sorted T cell fraction (not recorded which). The chain links TRBV6-1 to TRBJ2-2; 9 nucleotides align to TRBD1. This receptor was obtained from a male donor with ankylosing spondylitis or in good health (not recorded which). The CDR3 loop reads CASSTHRGRTGELFF. The CDR3 region has the DNA TGTGCCAGCAGCACGCACAGGGGGCGGACCGGGGAGCTGTTTTTT.